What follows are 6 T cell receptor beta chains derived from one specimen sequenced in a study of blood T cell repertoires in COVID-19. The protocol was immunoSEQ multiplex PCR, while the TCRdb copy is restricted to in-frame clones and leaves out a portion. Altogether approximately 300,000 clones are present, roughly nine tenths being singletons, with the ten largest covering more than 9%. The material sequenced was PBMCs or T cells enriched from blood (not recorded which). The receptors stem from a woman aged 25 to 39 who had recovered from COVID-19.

The CDR3 sequence is CASSPALTGTEAFF. Here the CDR3 DNA reads TGTGCCAGCTCACCCGCATTGACCGGGACTGAAGCTTTCTTT. The chain is built from TRBV18 and TRBJ1-1; D is unclear. The CDR3 has 14 amino acids. The germline CDR1 and CDR2 sequences are KGHSH and LQKENI. The V gene lost 3 bases and the J gene lost 5 bases, with 13 bases spanning the gap.

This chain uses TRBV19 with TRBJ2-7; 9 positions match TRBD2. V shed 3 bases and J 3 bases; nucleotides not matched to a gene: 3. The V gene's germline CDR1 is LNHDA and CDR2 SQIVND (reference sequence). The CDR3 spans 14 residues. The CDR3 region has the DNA TGTGCCAGTAGTATTGGCGGGAGGGTCTACGAGCAGTACTTC. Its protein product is CASSIGGRVYEQYF.

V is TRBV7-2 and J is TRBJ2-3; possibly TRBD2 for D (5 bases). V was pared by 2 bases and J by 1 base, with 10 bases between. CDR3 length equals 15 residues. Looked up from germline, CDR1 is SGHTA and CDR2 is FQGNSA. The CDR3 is CASSLFSRGTDTQYF. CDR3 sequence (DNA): TGTGCCAGCAGCTTATTCTCGCGGGGCACAGATACGCAGTATTTT.

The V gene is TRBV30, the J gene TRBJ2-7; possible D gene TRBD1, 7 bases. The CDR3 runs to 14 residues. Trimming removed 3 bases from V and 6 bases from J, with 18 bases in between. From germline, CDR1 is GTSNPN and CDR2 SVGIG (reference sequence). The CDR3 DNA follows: TGTGCCTGGAGATACGGAGGGACAGTTGGCGAGCAGTACTTC. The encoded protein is CAWRYGGTVGEQYF. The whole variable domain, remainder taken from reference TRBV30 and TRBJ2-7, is SQTIHQWPATLVQPVGSPLSLECTVEGTSNPNLYWYRQAAGRGLQLLFYSVGIGQISSEVPQNLSASRPQDRQFILSSKKLLLSDSGFYLCAWRYGGTVGEQYFGPGTRLTVT.

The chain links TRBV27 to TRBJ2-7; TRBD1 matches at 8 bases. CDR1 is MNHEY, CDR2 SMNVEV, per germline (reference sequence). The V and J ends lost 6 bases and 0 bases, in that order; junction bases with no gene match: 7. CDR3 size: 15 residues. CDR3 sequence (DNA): TGTGCCAGCAGGCGACAGGGGATGAGCTCCTACGAGCAGTACTTC. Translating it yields CASRRQGMSSYEQYF.

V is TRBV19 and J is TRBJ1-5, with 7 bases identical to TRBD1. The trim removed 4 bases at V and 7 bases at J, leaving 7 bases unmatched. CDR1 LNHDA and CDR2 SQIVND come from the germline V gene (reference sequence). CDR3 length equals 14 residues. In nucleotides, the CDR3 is TGTGCCAGTAGTAGCGACAGGGAAGACCAGCCCCAGCATTTT. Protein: CASSSDREDQPQHF.